This is a list of T cell receptor beta chains from one sample in a study of CD8+ T cells in alopecia areata. Assay used: immunoSEQ multiplex PCR; TCRdb lists only in-frame clones, some missing. In the table there are around 190,000 clones, approximately 60% of which are singletons. Input material: CD8+ T cells sorted from blood. All receptors come from a human donor in good health. Both conserved end residues are part of each CDR3. D genes are given only for firm matches. Rows give clone size only sometimes, using once, few, many, or a class for an expanded clone.

abundance,d_gene,v_gene,j_gene,CDR3aa,CDR3nt
once,-,TRBV7-9,TRBJ2-5,CASSQGGGDVETQYF,TGTGCCAGCAGCCAGGGAGGGGGGGATGTGGAGACCCAGTACTTC
few,TRBD1,TRBV7-9,TRBJ2-1,CASSLTGVKDEQFF,TGTGCCAGCAGCCTAACAGGGGTGAAAGATGAGCAGTTCTTC
-,TRBD2,TRBV5-1,TRBJ2-7,CASSLAPGGNYEQYF,TGCGCCAGCAGCTTGGCCCCGGGGGGGAACTACGAGCAGTACTTC
-,-,TRBV19,TRBJ2-1,CASSSAVSYNEQFF,TGTGCCAGCTCCTCCGCGGTCTCCTACAATGAGCAGTTCTTC
-,-,TRBV29-1,TRBJ2-5,CSVEESPGGEETQYF,TGCAGCGTTGAAGAATCACCGGGCGGGGAAGAGACCCAGTACTTC
-,-,TRBV13,TRBJ2-5,CASSLRTEETQYF,TGTGCCAGCAGCCTACGGACTGAGGAGACCCAGTACTTC
few,-,TRBV15,TRBJ2-2,CATSGNLNTGELFF,TGTGCCACCAGCGGGAACTTGAACACCGGGGAGCTGTTTTTT
-,-,TRBV7-9,TRBJ1-3,CASSPAGDTIYF,TGTGCCAGCAGCCCGGCCGGGGACACCATATATTTT
few,TRBD2,TRBV29-1,TRBJ2-5,CSVRAGLQETQYF,TGCAGCGTTCGAGCGGGACTCCAAGAGACCCAGTACTTC
once,-,TRBV2,TRBJ1-1,CASSSRTIPLAFF,TGTGCCAGCAGTAGTCGGACCATCCCGCTAGCTTTCTTT
few,TRBD2,TRBV23-1,TRBJ2-7,CASSQSTNGGGISPYEQYF,TGCGCCAGCAGTCAATCGACGAACGGCGGGGGAATTTCACCCTACGAGCAGTACTTC
-,-,TRBV11-1,TRBJ2-2,CASSSLVIGELFF,TGTGCCAGCAGCTCCCTAGTGATCGGGGAGCTGTTTTTT
few,TRBD1,TRBV19,TRBJ1-1,CATTTGWMNTEAFF,TGTGCCACCACGACAGGGTGGATGAACACTGAAGCTTTCTTT
-,TRBD1,TRBV9,TRBJ1-5,CASSETGKGNQPQHF,TGTGCCAGCAGCGAGACAGGGAAGGGCAATCAGCCCCAGCATTTT
medium-sized,-,TRBV13,TRBJ1-1,CASSLGLTGHYLNTEAFF,TGTGCCAGCAGCTTAGGCCTGACAGGCCATTATCTGAACACTGAAGCTTTCTTT
-,-,TRBV5-4,TRBJ1-2,CASSGGGYGYTF,TGTGCCAGCTCCGGGGGGGGGTATGGCTACACCTTC
-,TRBD1,TRBV11-2,TRBJ2-7,CASSPGDRAYEQYF,TGTGCCAGCAGCCCAGGGGACAGAGCCTACGAGCAGTACTTC
few,-,TRBV19,TRBJ2-2,CASSIFGARNTGELFF,TGTGCCAGTAGTATATTTGGGGCGCGGAACACCGGGGAGCTGTTTTTT
-,-,TRBV11-2,TRBJ2-7,CASSLDVAGAYEQYF,TGTGCCAGCAGCTTAGATGTGGCGGGGGCGTATGAGCAGTACTTC
-,-,TRBV7-2,TRBJ2-7,CASSFKLSYEQYF,TGTGCCAGCAGCTTCAAGCTCTCCTACGAGCAGTACTTC
-,-,TRBV19,TRBJ1-2,CASSIGTTNYGYTF,TGTGCCAGTAGTATCGGGACAACTAACTATGGCTACACCTTC
-,-,TRBV29-1,TRBJ1-2,CSVEGAGEGYGYTF,TGCAGCGTTGAAGGTGCGGGGGAAGGTTATGGCTACACCTTC
few,TRBD1,TRBV4-1,TRBJ1-2,CASSQEEQGAGVYGYTF,TGCGCCAGCAGCCAAGAGGAACAGGGGGCGGGGGTCTATGGCTACACCTTC
few,-,TRBV5-4,TRBJ2-7,CASSLQSEQYF,TGTGCCAGCAGCTTGCAGTCCGAGCAGTACTTC
-,-,TRBV2,TRBJ2-5,CASSVGGEPLETQYF,TGTGCCAGCAGTGTGGGCGGGGAGCCTTTAGAGACCCAGTACTTC
-,-,TRBV2,TRBJ1-2,CASSEFGDPTNYGYTF,TGTGCCAGCAGTGAATTCGGGGATCCTACTAACTATGGCTACACCTTC
-,-,TRBV29-1,TRBJ2-5,CSVATPEKGARETQYF,TGCAGCGTTGCTACTCCCGAGAAAGGGGCTCGAGAGACCCAGTACTTC
once,-,TRBV14,TRBJ2-5,CASSGYQETQYF,TGTGCCAGCAGCGGGTACCAAGAGACCCAGTACTTC
-,-,TRBV29-1,TRBJ1-1,CSATEAFF,TGCAGCGCTACGGAAGCTTTCTTT
few,-,TRBV29-1,TRBJ2-7,CSVELESTSYEQYF,TGCAGCGTTGAGTTGGAAAGTACTTCCTACGAGCAGTACTTC
few,TRBD1,TRBV29-1,TRBJ1-5,CSVTDRNNQPQHF,TGCAGCGTTACGGACAGGAACAATCAGCCCCAGCATTTT
few,-,TRBV7-9,TRBJ1-2,CASSDRTYGYTF,TGTGCCAGCAGTGACCGTACCTATGGCTACACCTTC
-,-,TRBV30,TRBJ1-1,CAWSVHEGTEAFF,TGTGCCTGGAGTGTACACGAGGGGACTGAAGCTTTCTTT
-,TRBD2,TRBV29-1,TRBJ2-1,CSVLAGGRYNEQFF,TGCAGCGTTTTAGCGGGGGGTAGGTACAATGAGCAGTTCTTC
-,-,TRBV7-9,TRBJ2-7,CASSTRGVYEQYF,TGTGCCAGCAGCACCAGGGGGGTCTACGAGCAGTACTTC
-,TRBD1,TRBV29-1,TRBJ1-6,CSVRQGSYNSPLHF,TGCAGCGTTAGACAGGGAAGCTATAATTCACCCCTCCACTTT
few,-,TRBV2,TRBJ1-5,CASRWSGLDQPQHF,TGTGCCAGCAGATGGTCAGGGCTCGATCAGCCCCAGCATTTT
-,-,TRBV2,TRBJ2-7,CASSDTYEQYF,TGTGCCAGCAGCGACACCTACGAGCAGTACTTC
-,-,TRBV29-1,TRBJ2-7,CSARRDTGYEQYF,TGCAGCGCCCGCCGGGACACTGGCTACGAGCAGTACTTC
-,-,TRBV29-1,TRBJ1-1,CSVLGGLNTEAFF,TGCAGCGTGCTGGGGGGCCTGAACACTGAAGCTTTCTTT
-,-,TRBV30,TRBJ1-2,CAWSVDSRLDGYTF,TGTGCCTGGAGCGTGGACTCCCGGTTGGATGGCTACACCTTC
-,-,TRBV30,TRBJ2-6,CAWEAGTGANVLTF,TGTGCCTGGGAAGCGGGGACAGGGGCCAACGTCCTGACTTTC
-,-,TRBV4-1,TRBJ2-5,CASSQEQSHRLYF,TGCGCCAGCAGCCAAGAACAGTCGCACAGGCTTTACTTC
few,-,TRBV29-1,TRBJ1-2,CSVVDSSYGYTF,TGCAGCGTTGTCGACAGCAGTTATGGCTACACCTTC